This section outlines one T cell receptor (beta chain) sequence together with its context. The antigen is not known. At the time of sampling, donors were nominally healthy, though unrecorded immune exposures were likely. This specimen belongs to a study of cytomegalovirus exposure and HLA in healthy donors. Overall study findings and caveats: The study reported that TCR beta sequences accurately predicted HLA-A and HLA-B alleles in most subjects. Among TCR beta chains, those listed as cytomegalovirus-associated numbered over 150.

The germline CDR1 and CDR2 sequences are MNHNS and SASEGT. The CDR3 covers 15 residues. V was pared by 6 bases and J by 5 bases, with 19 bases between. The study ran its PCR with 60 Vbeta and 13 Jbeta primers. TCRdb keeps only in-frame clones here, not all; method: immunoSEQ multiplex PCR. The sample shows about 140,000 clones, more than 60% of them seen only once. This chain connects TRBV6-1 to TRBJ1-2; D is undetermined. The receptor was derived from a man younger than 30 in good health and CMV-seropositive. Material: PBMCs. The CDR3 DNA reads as TGTGCCAGCAGCCCTGATGGGCGAGAATCTTATGGCTACACCTTC. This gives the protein CASSPDGRESYGYTF.